Sequencing of this T cell receptor (beta chain) was carried out in a study of PD-1 blockade in classical Hodgkin lymphoma. Study in general: Each patient was given nivolumab 3 mg/kg through a vein every 2 weeks.

CDR3 size: 17 residues. V lost 1 base to trimming and J lost 0 bases, with 13 bases between them. CDR1 and CDR2 (germline): MRHNA, SNTAGT. Specified time point: cycle 4 day 1 (C4D1), after more than five weeks of nivolumab. In every patient, relapse followed autologous stem cell transplantation, while exposure to brentuximab vedotin differed. CD4+ T cells were purified from thawed PBMCs by negative selection. Only in-frame clones appear in the TCRdb table, and some are missing; sequencing was by immunoSEQ multiplex PCR. This table holds around 25,000 clones, roughly 80% found once. Sample: CD4+ T cells from blood, taken before the fourth cycle of nivolumab. The TCR originated in a human donor with classical Hodgkin lymphoma. The V call is TRBV6-4, the J call TRBJ1-3; unclear D gene. The CDR3 nucleotides are TGTGCCAGCAGTGACTTCCGAGTATCGAGCTCTGGAAACACCATATATTTT. Translating gives CASSDFRVSSSGNTIYF.